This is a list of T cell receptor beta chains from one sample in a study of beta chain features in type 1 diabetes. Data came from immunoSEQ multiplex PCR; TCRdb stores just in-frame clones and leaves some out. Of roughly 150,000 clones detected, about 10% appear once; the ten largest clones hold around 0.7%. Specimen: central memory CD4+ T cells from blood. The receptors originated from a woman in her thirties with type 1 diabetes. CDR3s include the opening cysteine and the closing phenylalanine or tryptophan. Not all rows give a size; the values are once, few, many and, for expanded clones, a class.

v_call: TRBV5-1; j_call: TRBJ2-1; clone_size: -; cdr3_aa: CASSLGLSTYNEQFF
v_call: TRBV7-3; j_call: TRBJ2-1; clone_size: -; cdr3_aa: CASSLSGAYNEQFF
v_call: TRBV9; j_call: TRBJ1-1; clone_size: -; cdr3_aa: CASSPIRQGRVTVEAFF
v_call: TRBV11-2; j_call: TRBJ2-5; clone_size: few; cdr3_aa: CASREQGGGETQYF
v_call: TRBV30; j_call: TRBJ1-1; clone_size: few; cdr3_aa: CAWSAQRGTEAFF
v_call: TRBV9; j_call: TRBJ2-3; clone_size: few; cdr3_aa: CASSFGRTDTQYF
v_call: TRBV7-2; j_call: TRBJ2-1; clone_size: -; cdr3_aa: CASSADRGYEQFF
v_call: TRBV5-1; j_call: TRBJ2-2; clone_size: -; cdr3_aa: CASSWALGQNTGELFF
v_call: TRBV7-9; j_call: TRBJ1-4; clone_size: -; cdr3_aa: CASSRTGIDEKLFF
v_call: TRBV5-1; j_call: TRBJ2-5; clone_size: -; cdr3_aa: CASSPRTDQETQYF
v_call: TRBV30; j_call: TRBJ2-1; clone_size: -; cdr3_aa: CAWASKAVNEQFF
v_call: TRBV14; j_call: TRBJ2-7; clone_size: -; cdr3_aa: CASSPWDRNSYEQYF
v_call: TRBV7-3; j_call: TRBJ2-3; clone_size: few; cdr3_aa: CASSMGLAGTDTQYF
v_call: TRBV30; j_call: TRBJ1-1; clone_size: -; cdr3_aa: CAWSRDRGTEAFF
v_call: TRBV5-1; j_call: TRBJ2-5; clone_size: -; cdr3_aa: CASSLGGGGPEETQYF
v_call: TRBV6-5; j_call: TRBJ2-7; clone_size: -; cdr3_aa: CASSYSDNEQYF
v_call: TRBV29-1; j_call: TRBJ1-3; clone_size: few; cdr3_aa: CSAPDSSGNTIYF
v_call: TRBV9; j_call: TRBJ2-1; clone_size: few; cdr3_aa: CASSQTGTSSYNEQFF
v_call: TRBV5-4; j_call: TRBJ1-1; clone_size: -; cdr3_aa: CASGGVRDTEAFF
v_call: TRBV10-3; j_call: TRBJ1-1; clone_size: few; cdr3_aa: CAITPQLNTEAFF
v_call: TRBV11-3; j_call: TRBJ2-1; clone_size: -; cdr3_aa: CASSLASGSSGDNEQFF
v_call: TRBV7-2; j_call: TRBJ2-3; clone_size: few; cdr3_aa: CASSPQGTGNTQYF
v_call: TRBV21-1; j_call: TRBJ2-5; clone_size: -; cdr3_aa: CASSKAPDAGGETQYF
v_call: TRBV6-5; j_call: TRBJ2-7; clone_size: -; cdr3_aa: CASRTPGQPIRQYF
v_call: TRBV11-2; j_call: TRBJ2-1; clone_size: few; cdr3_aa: CASSRTSPSYNEQFF
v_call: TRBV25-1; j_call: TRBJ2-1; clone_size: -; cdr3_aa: CASRSEGDSYNEQFF
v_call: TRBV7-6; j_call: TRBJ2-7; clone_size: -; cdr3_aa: CASSLGQFSYEQYF
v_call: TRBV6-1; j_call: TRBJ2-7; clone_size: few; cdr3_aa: CASSGLANEQYF
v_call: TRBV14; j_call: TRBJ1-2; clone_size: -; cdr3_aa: CASSQGSPRGNYGYTF
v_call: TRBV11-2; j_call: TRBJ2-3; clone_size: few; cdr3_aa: CASSTRQVVAVDTQYF
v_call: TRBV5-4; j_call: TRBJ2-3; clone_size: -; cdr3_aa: CASSSTLSTDTQYF
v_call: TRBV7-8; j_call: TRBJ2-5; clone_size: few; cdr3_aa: CASSFGRRSETQYF
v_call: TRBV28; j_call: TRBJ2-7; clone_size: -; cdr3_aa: CASSRTSGLYEQYF
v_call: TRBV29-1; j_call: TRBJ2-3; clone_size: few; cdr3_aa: CSVRGGQGISTDTQYF
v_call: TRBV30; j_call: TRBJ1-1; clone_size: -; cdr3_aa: CAVSVNTEAFF
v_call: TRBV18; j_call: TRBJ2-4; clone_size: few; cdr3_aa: CASSPQGGGVAKNIQYF
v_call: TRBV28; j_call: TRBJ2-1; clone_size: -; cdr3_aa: CASSFLPGVAGDNEQFF
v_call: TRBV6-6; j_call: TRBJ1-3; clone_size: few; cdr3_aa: CASSYDTNQGNTIYF
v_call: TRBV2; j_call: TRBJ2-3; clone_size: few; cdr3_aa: CASISEATLDTQYF
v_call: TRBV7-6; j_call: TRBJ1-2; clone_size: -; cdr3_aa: CASSLIQGPIYGYTF
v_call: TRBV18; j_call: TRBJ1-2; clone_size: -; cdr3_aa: CASSAQTESGYGYTF
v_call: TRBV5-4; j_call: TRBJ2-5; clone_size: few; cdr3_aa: CASSGLAGGNQETQYF
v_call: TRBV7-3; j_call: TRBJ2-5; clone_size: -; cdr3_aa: CASSPGQSVETQYF
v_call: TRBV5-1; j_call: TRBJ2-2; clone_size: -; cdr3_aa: CASRSSGRTGELFF
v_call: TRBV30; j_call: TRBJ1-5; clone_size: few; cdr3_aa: CAWAGGQGDQPQHF
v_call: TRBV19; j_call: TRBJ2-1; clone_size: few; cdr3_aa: CASSLTTVSSYNEQFF
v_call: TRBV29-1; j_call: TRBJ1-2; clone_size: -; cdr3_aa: CSADDRANYGYTF
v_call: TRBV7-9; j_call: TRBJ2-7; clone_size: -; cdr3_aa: CASSLADGRDSYEQYF
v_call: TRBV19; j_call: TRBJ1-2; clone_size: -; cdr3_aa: CASSPQTGRNYGYTF
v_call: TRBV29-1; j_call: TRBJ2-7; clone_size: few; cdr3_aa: CSVYEEGLYEQYF
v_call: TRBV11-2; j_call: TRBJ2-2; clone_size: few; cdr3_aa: CASSLEGGAGELFF
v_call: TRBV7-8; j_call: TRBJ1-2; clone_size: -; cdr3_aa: CASSLELGRGYGYTF
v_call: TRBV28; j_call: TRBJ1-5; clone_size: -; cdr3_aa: CASSRAGVADSNQPQHF
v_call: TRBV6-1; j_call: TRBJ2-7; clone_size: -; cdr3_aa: CASEGQTYEQYF
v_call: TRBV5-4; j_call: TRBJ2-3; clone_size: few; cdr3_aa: CASSPGQGGDTQYF
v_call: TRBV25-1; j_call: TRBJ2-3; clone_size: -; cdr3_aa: CASSDLPQGSPPDTQYF
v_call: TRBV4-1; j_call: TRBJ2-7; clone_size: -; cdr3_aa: CASSQPTSGSSYEQYF
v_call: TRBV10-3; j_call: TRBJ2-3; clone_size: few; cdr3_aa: CAIRPSGSGDTQYF